A selection of T cell receptor beta chains follows, all from one sample in a study of T-cell memory formation after mild COVID-19. TCRdb used MiXCR to reprocess the 5' RACE reads, holding one entry per CDR3 protein. The sample shows approximately 170,000 distinct CDR3 sequences, 10% to 15% of them seen only once. The sequencing sample was made of PBMCs or a T cell subset sorted from them (not recorded which). Every receptor here comes from a young man who had mild COVID-19 (a few samples of this study predate the infection). Cell type and time point are not known. CDR3s include the opening cysteine and the closing phenylalanine or tryptophan. Each record gives: clone size, V gene, J gene, D gene, CDR3 protein, CDR3 DNA. A D gene is named only where the DNA matches it firmly. Clone sizes are given selectively: once, few, many, or a class where the clone is expanded.

NA	TRBV6-2/TRBV6-3	TRBJ2-7	NA	CASSYPTSYEQYF	TGTGCCAGCAGTTACCCTACCTCCTACGAGCAGTACTTC
few	TRBV4-1	TRBJ2-2	TRBD1	CASSQDRGTGSVTGELFF	TGCGCCAGCAGCCAAGATCGGGGGACAGGGTCGGTCACCGGGGAGCTGTTTTTT
NA	TRBV7-2	TRBJ2-1	NA	CASGSKMPRRGHNEQFF	TGTGCCAGCGGATCGAAGATGCCCCGGAGGGGCCACAATGAGCAGTTCTTC
NA	TRBV18	TRBJ2-1	TRBD1	CASSLGTGANEQFF	TGTGCCAGCTCACTTGGGACAGGGGCGAATGAGCAGTTCTTC
NA	TRBV10-3	TRBJ2-1	NA	CAITRDTAYNEQFF	TGTGCCATCACCCGGGACACGGCCTACAATGAGCAGTTCTTC
NA	TRBV6-5	TRBJ2-2	NA	CASRYRYTGELFF	TGTGCCAGCAGATACCGGTATACCGGGGAGCTGTTTTTT
NA	TRBV29-1	TRBJ1-2	NA	CSVVSANSGYTF	TGCAGCGTTGTCTCGGCGAATAGCGGCTACACCTTC
NA	TRBV4-2	TRBJ2-5	NA	CASSQETGLRETQYF	TGTGCCAGCAGCCAAGAGACGGGACTCAGAGAGACCCAGTACTTC
few	TRBV5-1	TRBJ1-3	NA	CASSPWDTPGNTIYF	TGCGCCAGCAGCCCGTGGGACACTCCTGGAAACACCATATATTTT
many	TRBV5-6	TRBJ2-3	NA	CASSVTDTQYF	TGTGCCAGCAGCGTCACAGATACGCAGTATTTT
few	TRBV4-3	TRBJ1-2	NA	CASSHTQGDRFYGYTF	TGCGCCAGCAGCCATACACAGGGTGATCGGTTCTATGGCTACACCTTC